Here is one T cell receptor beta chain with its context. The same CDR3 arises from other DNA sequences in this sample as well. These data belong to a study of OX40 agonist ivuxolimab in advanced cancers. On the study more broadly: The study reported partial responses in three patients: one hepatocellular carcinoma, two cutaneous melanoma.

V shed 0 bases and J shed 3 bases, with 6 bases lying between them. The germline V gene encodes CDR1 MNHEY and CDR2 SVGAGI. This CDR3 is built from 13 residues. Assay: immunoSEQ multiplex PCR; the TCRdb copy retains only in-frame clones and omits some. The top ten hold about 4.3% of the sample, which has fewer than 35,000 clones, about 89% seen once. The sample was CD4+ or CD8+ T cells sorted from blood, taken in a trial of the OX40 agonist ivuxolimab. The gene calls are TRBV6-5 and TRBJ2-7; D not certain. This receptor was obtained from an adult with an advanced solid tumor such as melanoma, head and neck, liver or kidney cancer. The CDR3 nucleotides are TGTGCCAGCAGTTACTCAGAGAGCTACGAGCAGTACTTC. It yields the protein CASSYSESYEQYF.